A single sample gave rise to the 31 T cell receptor beta chains below, sequenced in a study of T cell responses to AZD1222 COVID-19 vaccine. Sequencing was performed with immunoSEQ multiplex PCR; in TCRdb, only in-frame clones are kept and a portion is missing. The sample lists roughly 150,000 clones; 91% were seen once. The source material was peripheral blood, sampled 28 days after the second AZD1222 dose. The receptors derive from an adult who received the AZD1222 COVID-19 vaccine.

The CDR3 DNA sequence: TGTGCCACCAGATTAACAGGGGGGCGGCGGGAGCAGTACTTC. Translated: CATRLTGGRREQYF. The chain links TRBV24-1 to TRBJ2-7, with 8 bases identical to TRBD1. The CDR3 totals 14 residues. J gave up 7 bases and V 7 bases, and 11 bases lay outside the gene matches. CDR1 is KGHDR and CDR2 is SFDVKD in the germline V gene.

This clone has a handful of counts. This sequence joins TRBV4-1 and TRBJ2-7; 8 positions agree with TRBD1. The junction had 10 bases not matched to a gene; V was cut back by 5 bases and J by 7 bases. CDR1 MGHRA and CDR2 YSYEKL come from the germline V gene. The CDR3 runs 14 residues. The CDR3 here is CASSRTGSAAEQYF. CDR3 bases: TGCGCCAGCAGCAGGACAGGGTCTGCCGCGGAGCAGTACTTC.

V is TRBV7-3 and J is TRBJ2-3, with 11 bases that match TRBD2. The CDR3 totals 18 residues. Per germline, CDR1 SGHTA and CDR2 FQGTGA. J gave up 7 bases and V 2 bases, and 14 bases lay outside the gene matches. The CDR3 loop is CASSLGFRASGRHYTQYF. The CDR3 DNA is TGTGCCAGCAGCTTAGGATTCAGGGCTAGCGGGAGGCACTATACGCAGTATTTT.

The chain carries TRBV7-2 and TRBJ1-4; D is unresolved. Germline CDR1 reads SGHTA; CDR2 reads FQGNSA. The CDR3 contains 14 residues. Trimming left V 2 bases short and J 10 bases short, with 14 bases between. This CDR3 is CASSLNGRRGKLFF. CDR3 bases: TGTGCCAGCAGCTTAAACGGCCGACGGGGAAAACTGTTTTTT.

The gene calls are TRBV7-3 and TRBJ2-1; TRBD2 aligns across 11 bases. Germline V gene data show CDR1 as SGHTA and CDR2 as FQGTGA. The trim removed 2 bases at V and 5 bases at J, leaving 5 bases unmatched. The CDR3 runs to 16 residues. For the CDR3, the DNA is TGTGCCAGCAGCTTAGGTGGGACTAGCGGCCACAATGAGCAGTTCTTC. As protein: CASSLGGTSGHNEQFF.

The CDR3 bases are TGTGCCTGGAGGTCGGGGTCCTACGAGCAGTACTTC. This encodes CAWRSGSYEQYF. The chain has TRBV30 and TRBJ2-7; TRBD2 is a possible D gene (5 bases). V gave up 3 bases and J gave up 1 base, with 7 bases separating them. Germline V gene lookup returns CDR1 GTSNPN and CDR2 SVGIG (reference sequence). This CDR3 is built from 12 residues.

The J gene is TRBJ2-7, the V gene TRBV3-1 (or the pseudogene TRBV3-2); D is uncertain. This CDR3 is 12 amino acids long. The germline CDR1 and CDR2 sequences are LGHDT and YNNKEL (reference sequence). The V and J ends lost 4 bases and 2 bases respectively, with 6 bases between them. The DNA for the CDR3 is TGTGCCAGCAGCCTCCGAGCCTACGAGCAGTACTTC. It encodes CASSLRAYEQYF.

The chain links TRBV12-2 to TRBJ1-1; the table calls TRBD1, which could not be checked here. TRBV12-2 is a recognized pseudogene. The CDR3 length is 17 residues. The CDR3 DNA follows: TGTGCAAGTCGCTTAGCGGAAACCCAGGGGTCGGACACTGAAGCTTTCTTT. It codes for CASRLAETQGSDTEAFF.

J is TRBJ2-1 and V is TRBV9; TRBD1 agrees at 7 bases. This CDR3 spans 15 amino acids. Germline CDR1 SGDLS, CDR2 YYNGEE. J was trimmed by 4 bases and V by 4 bases; bases with no gene match: 8. The CDR3 reads CASSFRDRPYNEQFF. The CDR3 DNA sequence: TGTGCCAGCAGCTTCCGGGACAGACCTTACAATGAGCAGTTCTTC.

This clone was seen a single time. This sequence joins TRBV27 and TRBJ1-1; weak D call: TRBD1 (6 bases). V dropped 6 bases and J dropped 3 bases, with 17 bases sitting between them. The CDR3 covers 15 residues. CDR1 MNHEY and CDR2 SMNVEV come from the germline V gene (reference sequence). For the CDR3, the DNA is TGTGCCAGCAGATCAAACAGGGTAAGAGACACTGAAGCTTTCTTT. Translation gives CASRSNRVRDTEAFF.

The chain links TRBV19 to TRBJ1-1, with TRBD1 as a possible D gene (5 bases). Germline CDR1 reads LNHDA; CDR2 reads SQIVND (reference sequence). V was cut by 3 bases and J by 3 bases, with 8 bases left in between. The CDR3 extends over 13 amino acids. The CDR3, as DNA: TGTGCCAGTAGTATGGGGCCGGACACTGAAGCTTTCTTT. Its protein is CASSMGPDTEAFF.

The rearrangement links TRBV27 to TRBJ1-1; 8 positions match TRBD1. This CDR3 has 14 amino acids. CDR1 is MNHEY and CDR2 is SMNVEV in the germline V gene (reference sequence). V gave up 5 bases and J gave up 6 bases; unmatched junction bases: 8. The CDR3: CASSLRQGTAEAFF. The CDR3 coding sequence is TGTGCCAGCAGTCTCCGACAGGGGACGGCTGAAGCTTTCTTT.

The chain is built from TRBV7-8 and TRBJ2-1; 8 bases map to TRBD1. Trimming took 4 bases from V and 7 from J; bases not matched to a gene: 6. CDR1 is SGHVS, CDR2 FQNEAQ, per germline. The CDR3 runs to 14 residues. The CDR3 bases are TGTGCCAGCAGCTACCGACAGGGGAAAAATGAGCAGTTCTTC. It specifies CASSYRQGKNEQFF.

CDR3 region: CASSMGQQSPLHF. The DNA for the CDR3 is TGTGCCAGCAGCATGGGCCAACAGTCACCCCTCCACTTT. This chain connects TRBV7-9 to TRBJ1-6, with unresolved D. Germline V gene sequence: CDR1 SEHNR, CDR2 FQNEAQ (reference sequence). The CDR3 runs to 13 residues. The V end lost 5 bases, the J end lost 10 bases, and 12 bases lay between the germline ends.

The sample holds one count of this clone. The V call is TRBV4-1, the J call TRBJ2-7; D possibly corresponds to TRBD1 (6 bases). V was pared by 3 bases and J by 2 bases, with 17 bases between. This CDR3 spans 16 amino acids. Germline loops: CDR1 MGHRA, CDR2 YSYEKL. CDR3 sequence (DNA): TGCGCCAGCAGCCAGCTACCCTGGGACAAAACCTACGAGCAGTACTTC. This translates into CASSQLPWDKTYEQYF.

V is TRBV27 and J is TRBJ2-6, with TRBD1 matching 8 bases. The germline V gene encodes CDR1 MNHEY and CDR2 SMNVEV (reference sequence). The CDR3 is 18 residues long. Unmatched junction bases numbered 7, after V lost 2 bases and J lost 1 base. The CDR3 here is CASSLEDRVSSGANVLTF. CDR3 nucleotide sequence: TGTGCCAGCAGTTTAGAGGACAGGGTCTCTTCTGGGGCCAACGTCCTGACTTTC.

The genes are TRBV7-3 and TRBJ2-3; 9 bases line up with TRBD2. CDR1 is SGHTA and CDR2 is FQGTGA in the germline V gene. The CDR3 is made up of 17 amino acids. The V and J ends lost 2 bases and 2 bases, in that order; junction bases with no gene match: 8. Here the CDR3 reads CASSLGWLAGNTDTQYF. CDR3 DNA: TGTGCCAGCAGCTTAGGGTGGCTAGCGGGAAACACAGATACGCAGTATTTT. Together with reference TRBV7-3 and TRBJ2-3, the CDR3 gives the full variable domain: GAGVSQTPSNKVTEKGKYVELRCDPISGHTALYWYRQSLGQGPEFLIYFQGTGAADDSGLPNDRFFAVRPEGSVSTLKIQRTERGDSAVYLCASSLGWLAGNTDTQYFGPGTRLTVL.

This sequence joins TRBV18 and TRBJ2-5; D assignment may be TRBD1 or TRBD2 (5 bases each). Germline V CDR1 and CDR2: KGHSH, LQKENI. Trimming shortened V by 3 bases and J by 10 bases, and 15 bases separated the two germline ends. The CDR3 spans 13 residues. The CDR3 nucleotides read TGTGCCAGCTCACCTGGGACGAGACGGGACCAGTACTTC. Translated, it gives CASSPGTRRDQYF.

The chain has TRBV10-3 and TRBJ2-1; TRBD2 aligns across 9 bases. V was clipped by 5 bases and J by 1 base; unmatched bases: 3. Germline CDR1 and CDR2: ENHRY and SYGVKD. The CDR3 has 15 amino acids. CDR3 protein: CAISNSGGSYNEQFF. In DNA form, the CDR3 reads TGTGCCATCAGTAATAGCGGGGGTTCCTACAATGAGCAGTTCTTC.

The rearrangement links TRBV7-9 to TRBJ1-1; D might be TRBD1 (6 bases). Germline V gives CDR1 SEHNR, CDR2 FQNEAQ (reference sequence). This CDR3 region has 14 residues. V lost 4 bases, J lost 7 bases, and 16 bases lay in between. The CDR3 sequence is CASSSPETGLEAFF. CDR3 coding DNA: TGTGCCAGCAGCTCCCCGGAGACAGGACTTGAAGCTTTCTTT.

This rearrangement joins TRBV20-1 to TRBJ2-3; D is unresolved. This CDR3 is built from 11 residues. In germline, CDR1 is DFQATT, CDR2 SNEGSKA (reference sequence). With 6 bases removed from V and 4 bases from J, the gap between germline ends came to 8 bases. The CDR3 bases are TGCAGTGCAGGACGAGCAGATACGCAGTATTTT. Translated: CSAGRADTQYF.

V gene TRBV6-2 or TRBV6-3 combines with J gene TRBJ1-1; D not certain. CDR3 size: 14 residues. CDR1 and CDR2 (germline): MNHEY, SVGEGT. The V and J ends lost 0 bases and 1 base respectively, with 6 bases between them. CDR3 sequence: CASSYSNRNTEAFF. In nucleotides, the CDR3 is TGTGCCAGCAGTTACTCTAACAGGAACACTGAAGCTTTCTTT.

The chain recombines TRBV21-1 with TRBJ1-3; TRBD1, the table's D call, was not compared with the DNA. TRBV21-1 is marked as a pseudogene. This CDR3 is 16 amino acids long. DNA of the CDR3: TGTGCCAGCATCGAACAGGGGATAAACTCTGGAAACACCATATATTTT. Translating gives CASIEQGINSGNTIYF.

This clone was picked up a small number of times. The chain combines TRBV7-9 with TRBJ1-1, with D unclear. Looked up from germline, CDR1 is SEHNR and CDR2 is FQNEAQ (reference sequence). The ends were cut back, 1 base at V and 7 bases at J, with 7 bases in the middle. The CDR3 is 12 residues long. The CDR3 region is CASSLVGSEAFF. DNA of the CDR3: TGTGCCAGCAGCTTAGTAGGTAGTGAAGCTTTCTTT.

This chain connects TRBV5-4 to TRBJ2-7, with D hard to call. Germline V gene lookup returns CDR1 SGHNT and CDR2 YYREEE (reference sequence). V was pared by 4 bases and J by 4 bases, with 12 bases between. This CDR3 is 13 amino acids long. The CDR3 sequence is CASSQRSGYEQYF. The CDR3 nucleotides are TGTGCCAGCAGCCAACGGTCGGGTTACGAGCAGTACTTC. Drawing the rest from reference TRBV5-4 and TRBJ2-7, the complete variable domain is ETGVTQSPTHLIKTRGQQVTLRCSSQSGHNTVSWYQQALGQGPQFIFQYYREEENGRGNFPPRFSGLQFPNYSSELNVNALELDDSALYLCASSQRSGYEQYFGPGTRLTVT.

The genes are TRBV12-3 or TRBV12-4 and TRBJ1-1; 7 bases align to TRBD1. The CDR3 is 13 residues long. The V segment lost 6 bases and the J segment 3 bases; nucleotides outside the gene matches: 4. CDR3 DNA: TGTGCCAGCAGGGACACAGGGGACACTGAAGCTTTCTTT. This encodes CASRDTGDTEAFF.

The gene calls are TRBV7-2 and TRBJ2-5; 8 bases match TRBD2. V lost 0 bases and J lost 8; bases outside the gene matches: 8. This CDR3 is 15 amino acids long. The V gene's germline CDR1 is SGHTA and CDR2 FQGNSA. In nucleotides, the CDR3 is TGTGCCAGCAGCTTAGCTCTCGCGGGGGGTGGTACCCAGTACTTC. This sequence encodes CASSLALAGGGTQYF.

The V call is TRBV27, the J call TRBJ1-1; D not certain. This CDR3 is built from 13 residues. Trimming pared 2 bases from V and 0 bases from J, leaving 4 bases between. Germline V lookup: CDR1 MNHEY, CDR2 SMNVEV (reference sequence). The CDR3 sequence: CASSLEVNTEAFF. The CDR3 DNA reads as TGTGCCAGCAGTTTAGAGGTGAACACTGAAGCTTTCTTT.

V usage is TRBV7-8 and J usage is TRBJ2-7; weak D call: TRBD1 (5 bases). The CDR3 contains 14 residues. V was trimmed by 5 bases and J by 2 bases, leaving 13 bases between them. Germline-derived CDR1 and CDR2 are SGHVS and FQNEAQ. CDR3 protein: CASSPKGPTYEQYF. The CDR3 DNA reads TGTGCCAGCAGCCCCAAGGGGCCAACCTACGAGCAGTACTTC.

The V and J genes are TRBV18 and TRBJ1-2; D call uncertain. The CDR3 has 15 amino acids. Trimming stripped 2 bases from V and 2 bases from J, with 12 bases between. Germline values: CDR1 KGHSH, CDR2 LQKENI. For the CDR3, the DNA is TGTGCCAGCTCACCAACCCGGACGGACAACTATGGCTACACCTTC. Its translation is CASSPTRTDNYGYTF.

The chain couples TRBV5-1 to TRBJ2-7, with 9 bases lining up with TRBD1. V shed 0 bases, J shed 3 bases, and the junction held 7 bases outside the gene matches. Germline V lookup: CDR1 SGHRS, CDR2 YFSETQ. The CDR3 has 16 amino acids. The chain's CDR3 is CASSLVGGTGFYEQYF. Written as DNA, the CDR3 is TGCGCCAGCAGCTTGGTGGGGGGGACAGGGTTCTACGAGCAGTACTTC. Complete variable domain (other parts from reference TRBV5-1 and TRBJ2-7): KAGVTQTPRYLIKTRGQQVTLSCSPISGHRSVSWYQQTPGQGLQFLFEYFSETQRNKGNFPGRFSGRQFSNSRSEMNVSTLELGDSALYLCASSLVGGTGFYEQYFGPGTRLTVT.